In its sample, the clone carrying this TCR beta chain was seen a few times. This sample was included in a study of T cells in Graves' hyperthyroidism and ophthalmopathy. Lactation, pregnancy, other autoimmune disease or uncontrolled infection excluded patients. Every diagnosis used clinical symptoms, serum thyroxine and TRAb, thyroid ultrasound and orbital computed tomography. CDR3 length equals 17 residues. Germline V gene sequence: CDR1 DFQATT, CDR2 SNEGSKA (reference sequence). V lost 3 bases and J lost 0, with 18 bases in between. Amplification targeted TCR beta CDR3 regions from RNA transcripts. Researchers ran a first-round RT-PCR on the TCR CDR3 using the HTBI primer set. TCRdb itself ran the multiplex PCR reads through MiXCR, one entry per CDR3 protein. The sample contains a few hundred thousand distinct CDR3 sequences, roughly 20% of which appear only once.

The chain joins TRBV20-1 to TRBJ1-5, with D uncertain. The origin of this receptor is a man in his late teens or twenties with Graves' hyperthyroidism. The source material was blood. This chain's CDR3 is CSARLPNETPSNQPQHF. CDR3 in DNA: TGCAGTGCTAGGCTCCCCAACGAGACACCTAGCAATCAGCCCCAGCATTTT.